This T cell receptor (beta chain) was profiled in a study of cytomegalovirus exposure and HLA in healthy donors. Germline V gene sequence: CDR1 SGHRS, CDR2 YFSETQ. With V trimmed by 4 bases and J by 8 bases, 27 bases remained unmatched. This CDR3 is 20 amino acids long. This PCR relied on a set of 60 Vbeta primers and 13 Jbeta primers. Sequencing used immunoSEQ multiplex PCR; TCRdb keeps in-frame clones, though not all of them. Among 110,000 to 150,000 clones listed, about 76% were seen once. The chain combines TRBV5-1 with TRBJ2-1; 7 nucleotides align to TRBD2. The origin of this receptor is a man between 18 and 29 years old in good health and CMV-seronegative. Sequencing was done on a sample of PBMCs. Here the CDR3 DNA reads TGCGCCAGCAGCGAACAAACGCGACAGCCGGGGGGAGGCGACCCCCATGAGCAGTTCTTC. Protein sequence: CASSEQTRQPGGGDPHEQFF.